This T cell receptor (beta chain) appears in the sequencing data of a study of blood T cell repertoires in COVID-19 (dated by TCRdb to 2020 to 2021). General notes on the study: Samples from collaborators originated in the United States, Italy and Spain and spanned both the acute and convalescent phases of COVID-19. The prospective study material was composed of cDNA or gDNA derived from T cells, B-cell-depleted T cells, or PBMCs. The repertoires were released in a freely available public database intended as a resource for research on the immune response to SARS-CoV-2. Where available, HLA class I and class II types were taken from metadata supplied by the sample provider and were not determined by assay-based typing. A de-identified subject ID, COVID-19 status, age in years and sex were almost always included in the sample metadata. Samples were obtained from the ongoing ImmuneRACE study (first 160 participants) and from 1,000 to 1,500 subjects provided by 6 global collaborators. Deeply sampled blood TCRbeta repertoires from subjects exposed to, actively infected with, or recovered from COVID-19 were included in the dataset. General findings and caveats noted by the study authors: Clinical and demographic metadata were provided uncurated, with the amount varying by source and participant.

TCRbeta CDR3 regions were amplified from genomic DNA by means of the immunoSEQ Assay, a bias-controlled multiplex PCR. In the original analysis: The number of nucleated cells in each sample was estimated by amplification of reference gene primers within the assay. To quantify the absolute abundance of each unique TCRbeta CDR3 rearrangement, sequence reads were collapsed and filtered. Productive Simpson clonality was computed per sample as the square root of Simpson's diversity index over productive rearrangements. In its TCRdb copy, this immuneACCESS table keeps in-frame sequences only and misses some clones. Where compared with another copy, unresolved V genes explain less than half of these, and the others have no known cause. V, J and clone size are those of that table, while D and trimming were read from the DNA. In this sample the table shows about 180,000 clones, roughly nine tenths of which occur a single time. 1.5% to 2% of the sample goes to the ten largest clones.

V is clipped by 4 bases and J by 7 bases, and the sequence between their germline boundaries is 11 bases long. The germline V gene provides CDR1 SGHRS and CDR2 YFSETQ. Measured from the cysteine to the phenylalanine, the CDR3 is 13 residues long. Only the CDR3 DNA is retained, 39 bases long and in frame from the first base. As regards this clone: Its antigen target is currently unknown. No much larger clone exists at a distance of one base, and base qualities are not known.

Another Seattle source contributed samples from volunteer blood donors who had recovered from COVID-19. The collaborating institutions used their own protocols to collect whole blood in K2EDTA tubes. For TCRbeta analysis, collaborators shipped samples as frozen whole blood, isolated PBMCs, or DNA extracted from either of those sample types. Sequencing input: peripheral blood. The sequence links TRBV5-1 to TRBJ2-2; the D gene lacks a confident call. This TCR derives from a man between 18 and 35 years old who had recovered from COVID-19. In nucleotide form, the sequence is TGCGCCAGCAGCCCGTTGCGTGGCGGGGAGCTGTTTTTT. The resulting protein is CASSPLRGGELFF.